Listed below are T cell receptor beta chains from one sample, sequenced in a study of radiotherapy plus CTLA-4 blockade in lung cancer. Using immunoSEQ multiplex PCR, the repertoire was profiled, and TCRdb retains in-frame clones only, with some absent. The table has roughly 40,000 clones, about four fifths seen once; the top ten hold around 22%. Sequenced material: peripheral blood, taken from a patient treated with radiotherapy plus ipilimumab. The receptor set was obtained from a human donor with non-small cell lung cancer that progressed on radiotherapy plus ipilimumab. Each CDR3 is given with its conserved first and last residue. The D gene is left open where the match is weak. A clone size is listed for some rows: how often the clone was seen (once, few, many), or a class if it is expanded.

D gene	V gene	J gene	clone size	CDR3 protein	CDR3 DNA
TRBD1	TRBV7-2	TRBJ1-1	once	CASRAGGGTEAFF	TGTGCCAGCAGAGCAGGGGGCGGCACTGAAGCTTTCTTT
-	TRBV4-2	TRBJ2-5	once	CASSQEIATKAETQYF	TGTGCCAGCAGCCAAGAGATAGCGACTAAGGCGGAGACCCAGTACTTC
-	TRBV2	TRBJ1-6	-	CASSDRSRTLNNSPLHF	TGTGCCAGCAGTGATAGGTCCAGGACACTAAATAATTCACCCCTCCACTTT
TRBD2	TRBV5-1	TRBJ2-3	-	CASSPGGGLAGADTQYF	TGCGCCAGCAGCCCGGGGGGGGGACTAGCGGGGGCAGATACGCAGTATTTT
-	TRBV5-5	TRBJ1-2	-	CASSLAQADYGYTF	TGTGCCAGCAGCTTGGCGCAAGCGGACTATGGCTACACCTTC
TRBD1	TRBV6-1	TRBJ2-7	-	CASSEATGSKWAYEQYF	TGTGCCAGCAGTGAAGCGACAGGGTCAAAGTGGGCCTACGAGCAGTACTTC
TRBD1	TRBV27	TRBJ1-2	-	CASSWGQGLGYTF	TGTGCCAGCAGTTGGGGACAGGGATTGGGCTACACCTTC
TRBD1	TRBV25-1	TRBJ1-4	-	CASSDPSGTGGKEKLFF	TGTGCCAGCAGTGACCCCAGCGGGACAGGGGGCAAGGAAAAACTGTTTTTT
TRBD1	TRBV19	TRBJ1-2	-	CASSIPGQGAVGYTF	TGTGCCAGTAGTATCCCCGGACAGGGGGCGGTTGGCTACACCTTC
-	TRBV7-2	TRBJ2-3	-	CASSRFGGSTDTQYF	TGTGCCAGCAGCCGATTCGGGGGTAGCACAGATACGCAGTATTTT
-	TRBV27	TRBJ2-4	-	CASSPGRIAGMLAKNIQYF	TGTGCCAGCAGTCCCGGACGGATAGCCGGGATGCTAGCCAAAAACATTCAGTACTTC
-	TRBV11-2	TRBJ1-2	-	CASSLVAGWAYGYTF	TGTGCCAGCAGCTTAGTGGCAGGGTGGGCCTATGGCTACACCTTC
-	TRBV4-2	TRBJ1-2	-	CASSEAGGEYGYTF	TGTGCCAGCAGCGAGGCGGGGGGGGAATATGGCTACACCTTC
-	TRBV18	TRBJ1-5	-	CASSSLSIDSNQPQHF	TGTGCCAGCTCATCGCTATCGATCGATAGCAATCAGCCCCAGCATTTT
TRBD1	TRBV25-1	TRBJ2-5	once	CASSVQGEETQYF	TGTGCCAGCAGTGTACAGGGGGAAGAGACCCAGTACTTC
TRBD1	TRBV15	TRBJ2-1	-	CATSTDRGTYNEQFF	TGTGCCACCAGCACGGACAGGGGAACCTACAATGAGCAGTTCTTC
TRBD1	TRBV7-9	TRBJ1-1	-	CASSLGPGGNTEAFF	TGTGCCAGCAGCTTAGGGCCAGGGGGGAACACTGAAGCTTTCTTT
-	TRBV5-4	TRBJ1-4	-	CASSRVGEKLFF	TGTGCCAGCAGCCGAGTTGGTGAAAAACTGTTTTTT
-	TRBV7-9	TRBJ2-7	-	CASSLVAGKEQYF	TGTGCCAGCAGCTTAGTGGCGGGAAAGGAGCAGTACTTC
-	TRBV2	TRBJ1-3	-	CASSEGAHGNTIYF	TGTGCCAGCAGTGAGGGGGCGCACGGAAACACCATATATTTT
-	TRBV6-1	TRBJ2-2	-	CASLVVYTTGELFF	TGTGCCAGCCTAGTTGTTTACACCACCGGGGAGCTGTTTTTT
-	TRBV2	TRBJ2-6	-	CASRSGIVSGANVLTF	TGTGCCAGCAGATCGGGGATCGTCTCTGGGGCCAACGTCCTGACTTTC
TRBD1	TRBV6-1	TRBJ2-5	once	CASSEVPPGGKEETQYF	TGTGCCAGCAGTGAAGTGCCCCCAGGGGGCAAGGAGGAGACCCAGTACTTC
TRBD2	TRBV2	TRBJ2-5	-	CASSLAGIQETQYF	TGTGCCAGCTCACTAGCGGGGATCCAAGAGACCCAGTACTTC
-	TRBV14	TRBJ1-1	-	CASSQDLAGDAFF	TGTGCCAGCAGCCAAGATCTTGCGGGGGACGCTTTCTTT
TRBD2	TRBV6-1	TRBJ2-3	once	CASSEFGASGGYTQYF	TGTGCCAGCAGTGAATTTGGGGCTAGCGGGGGTTATACGCAGTATTTT
-	TRBV4-1	TRBJ2-7	-	CASSLSAPLVYEQYF	TGCGCCAGCAGCCTCAGCGCGCCGTTGGTCTACGAGCAGTACTTC
TRBD2	TRBV5-1	TRBJ2-7	-	CASSLTSGGPNYEQYF	TGCGCCAGCAGCTTGACTAGCGGGGGTCCCAACTACGAGCAGTACTTC
-	TRBV19	TRBJ1-5	few	CASRGGEQLNQPQHF	TGTGCCAGTAGGGGGGGGGAACAGTTAAATCAGCCCCAGCATTTT
-	TRBV19	TRBJ1-1	-	CASSMAKGEAFF	TGTGCCAGTAGTATGGCGAAGGGGGAAGCTTTCTTT
-	TRBV2	TRBJ1-3	-	CASSQGWDTIYF	TGTGCCAGCAGTCAGGGGTGGGACACCATATATTTT
-	TRBV9	TRBJ2-5	-	CASSVTGNGLAWETQYF	TGTGCCAGCAGCGTAACGGGAAACGGCCTAGCGTGGGAGACCCAGTACTTC